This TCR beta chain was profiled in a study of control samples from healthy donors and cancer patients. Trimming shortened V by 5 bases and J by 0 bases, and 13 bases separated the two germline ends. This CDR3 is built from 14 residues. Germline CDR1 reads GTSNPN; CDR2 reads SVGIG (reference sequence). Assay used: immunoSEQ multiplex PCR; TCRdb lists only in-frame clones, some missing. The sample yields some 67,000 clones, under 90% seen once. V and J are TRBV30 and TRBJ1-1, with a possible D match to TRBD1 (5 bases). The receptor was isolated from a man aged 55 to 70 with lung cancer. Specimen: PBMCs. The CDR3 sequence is CAWATWGVNTEAFF. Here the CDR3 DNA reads TGTGCCTGGGCCACCTGGGGGGTGAACACTGAAGCTTTCTTT. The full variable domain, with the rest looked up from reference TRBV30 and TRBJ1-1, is SQTIHQWPATLVQPVGSPLSLECTVEGTSNPNLYWYRQAAGRGLQLLFYSVGIGQISSEVPQNLSASRPQDRQFILSSKKLLLSDSGFYLCAWATWGVNTEAFFGQGTRLTVV.